This T cell receptor (beta chain) was captured in a study of CD8 T cells in Susac syndrome. Reverse transcription used roughly 0.45 to 1 ug RNA and random hexamers. TCRdb passed the immunoSEQ multiplex PCR reads through MiXCR, listing each CDR3 protein once. The sample has some 240,000 distinct CDR3 sequences; approximately 95% are singletons. Germline V gene lookup returns CDR1 KGHDR and CDR2 SFDVKD. V shed 9 bases and J shed 5 bases, with 15 bases lying between them. The length of the CDR3 is 13 residues. The sequenced sample consisted of CD4+ T cells from PBMCs. The rearrangement joins TRBV24-1 to TRBJ1-2; a weak D match, TRBD1 (5 bases). The sequence was collected from a human donor with Susac syndrome. In nucleotides, the CDR3 is TGTGCCACCCAGGCCGGGACGACATATGGCTACACCTTC. It encodes CATQAGTTYGYTF.